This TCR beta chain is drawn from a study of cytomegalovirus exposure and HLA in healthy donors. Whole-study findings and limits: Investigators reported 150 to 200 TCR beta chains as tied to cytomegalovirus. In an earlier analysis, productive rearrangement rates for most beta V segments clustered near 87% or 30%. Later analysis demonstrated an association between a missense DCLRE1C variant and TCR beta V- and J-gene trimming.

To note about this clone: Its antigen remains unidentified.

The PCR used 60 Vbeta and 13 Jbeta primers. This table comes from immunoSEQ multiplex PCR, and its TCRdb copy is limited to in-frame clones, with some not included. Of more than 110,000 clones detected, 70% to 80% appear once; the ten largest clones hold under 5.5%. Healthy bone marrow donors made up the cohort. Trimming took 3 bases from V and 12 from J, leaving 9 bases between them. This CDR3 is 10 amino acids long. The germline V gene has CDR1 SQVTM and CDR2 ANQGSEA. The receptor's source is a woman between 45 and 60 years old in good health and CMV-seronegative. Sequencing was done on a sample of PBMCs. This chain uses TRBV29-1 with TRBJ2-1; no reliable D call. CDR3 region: CSVDHPVQFF. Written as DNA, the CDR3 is TGCAGCGTTGATCATCCGGTGCAGTTCTTC.